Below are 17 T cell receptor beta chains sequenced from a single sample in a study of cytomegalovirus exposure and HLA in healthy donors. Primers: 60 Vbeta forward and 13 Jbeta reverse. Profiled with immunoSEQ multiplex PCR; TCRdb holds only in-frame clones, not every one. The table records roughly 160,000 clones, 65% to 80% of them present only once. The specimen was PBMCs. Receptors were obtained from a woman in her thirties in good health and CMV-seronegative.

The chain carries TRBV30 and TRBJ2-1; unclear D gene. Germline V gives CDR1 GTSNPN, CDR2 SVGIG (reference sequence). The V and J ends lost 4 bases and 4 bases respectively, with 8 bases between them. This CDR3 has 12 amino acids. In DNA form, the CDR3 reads TGTGCCTGGAAAGCGAGTTACAATGAGCAGTTCTTC. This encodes CAWKASYNEQFF.

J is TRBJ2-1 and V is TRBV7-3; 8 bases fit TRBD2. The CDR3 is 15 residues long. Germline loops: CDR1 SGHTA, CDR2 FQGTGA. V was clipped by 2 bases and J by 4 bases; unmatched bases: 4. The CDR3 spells CASSLLLAEYNEQFF. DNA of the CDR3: TGTGCCAGCAGCTTACTACTAGCGGAGTACAATGAGCAGTTCTTC.

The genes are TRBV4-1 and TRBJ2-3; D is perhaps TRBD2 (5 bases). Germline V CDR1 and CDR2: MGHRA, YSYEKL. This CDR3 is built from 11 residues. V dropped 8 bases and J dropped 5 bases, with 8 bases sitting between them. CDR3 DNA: TGCGCCAGCGAGGGAATAGATACGCAGTATTTT. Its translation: CASEGIDTQYF.

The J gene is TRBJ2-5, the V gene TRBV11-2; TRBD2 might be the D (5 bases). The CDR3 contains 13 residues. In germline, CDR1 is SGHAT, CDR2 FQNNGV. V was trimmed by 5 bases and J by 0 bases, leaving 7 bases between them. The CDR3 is CASSPGYQETQYF. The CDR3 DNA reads TGTGCCAGCAGCCCGGGATACCAAGAGACCCAGTACTTC. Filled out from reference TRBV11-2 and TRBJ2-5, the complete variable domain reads EAGVAQSPRYKIIEKRQSVAFWCNPISGHATLYWYQQILGQGPKLLIQFQNNGVVDDSQLPKDRFSAERLKGVDSTLKIQPAKLEDSAVYLCASSPGYQETQYFGPGTRLLVL.

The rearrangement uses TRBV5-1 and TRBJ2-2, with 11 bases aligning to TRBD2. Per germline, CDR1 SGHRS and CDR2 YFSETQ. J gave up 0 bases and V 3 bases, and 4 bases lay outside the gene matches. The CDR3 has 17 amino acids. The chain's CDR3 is CASSSGLAGSNTGELFF. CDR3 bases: TGCGCCAGCAGCTCCGGACTAGCGGGCTCGAACACCGGGGAGCTGTTTTTT.

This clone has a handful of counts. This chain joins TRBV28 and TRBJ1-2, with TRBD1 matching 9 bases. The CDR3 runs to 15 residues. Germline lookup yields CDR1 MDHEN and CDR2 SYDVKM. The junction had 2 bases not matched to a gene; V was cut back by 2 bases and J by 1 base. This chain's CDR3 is CASSLGTGYNYGYTF. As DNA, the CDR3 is TGTGCCAGCAGTTTAGGGACAGGGTATAACTATGGCTACACCTTC.

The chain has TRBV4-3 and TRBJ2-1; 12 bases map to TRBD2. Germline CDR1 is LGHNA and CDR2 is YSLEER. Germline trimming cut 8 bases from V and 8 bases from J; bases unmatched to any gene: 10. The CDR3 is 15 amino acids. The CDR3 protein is CASAIGTSGLDEQFF. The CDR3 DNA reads TGCGCCAGCGCGATCGGGACTAGCGGGCTCGATGAGCAGTTCTTC.

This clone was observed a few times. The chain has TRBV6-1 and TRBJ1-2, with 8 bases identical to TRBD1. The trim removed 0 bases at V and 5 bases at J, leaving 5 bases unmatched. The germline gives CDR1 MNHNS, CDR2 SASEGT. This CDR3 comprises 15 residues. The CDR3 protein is CASSEASGGYYGYTF. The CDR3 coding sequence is TGTGCCAGCAGTGAAGCGTCAGGGGGCTATTATGGCTACACCTTC.

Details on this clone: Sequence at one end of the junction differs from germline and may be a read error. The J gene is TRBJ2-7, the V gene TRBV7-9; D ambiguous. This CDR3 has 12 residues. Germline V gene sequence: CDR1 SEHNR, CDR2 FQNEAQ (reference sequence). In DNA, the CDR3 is TGTGCCAGCAGCTTAGGACGGAGCCGGTCGGACTTC. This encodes CASSLGRSRSDF.

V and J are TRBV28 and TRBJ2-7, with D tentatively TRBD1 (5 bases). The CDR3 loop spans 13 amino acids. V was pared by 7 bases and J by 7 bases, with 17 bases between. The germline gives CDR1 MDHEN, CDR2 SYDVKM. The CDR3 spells CASNSPDSWEQYF. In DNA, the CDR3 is TGTGCCAGCAATAGTCCAGACAGCTGGGAGCAGTACTTC.

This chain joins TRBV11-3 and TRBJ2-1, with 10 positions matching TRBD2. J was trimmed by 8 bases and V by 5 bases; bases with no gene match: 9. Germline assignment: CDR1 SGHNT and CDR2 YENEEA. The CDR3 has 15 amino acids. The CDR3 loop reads CASSQGASGSYEQFF. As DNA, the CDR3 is TGTGCCAGCAGCCAGGGGGCTAGCGGGAGCTATGAGCAGTTCTTC.

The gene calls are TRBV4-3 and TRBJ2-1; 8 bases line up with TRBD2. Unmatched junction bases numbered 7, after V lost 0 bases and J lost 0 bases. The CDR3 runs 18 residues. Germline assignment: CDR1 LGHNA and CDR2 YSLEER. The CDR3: CASSQDGIAGSSYNEQFF. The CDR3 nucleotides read TGCGCCAGCAGCCAAGACGGGATAGCGGGGAGCTCCTACAATGAGCAGTTCTTC.

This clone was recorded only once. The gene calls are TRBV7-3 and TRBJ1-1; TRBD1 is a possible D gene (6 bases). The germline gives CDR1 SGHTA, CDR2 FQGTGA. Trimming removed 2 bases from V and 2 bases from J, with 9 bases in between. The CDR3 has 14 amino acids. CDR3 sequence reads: CASSLGQFNTEAFF. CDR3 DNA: TGTGCCAGCAGCTTAGGACAGTTTAACACTGAAGCTTTCTTT.

DNA of the CDR3: TGTGCCAGTAGTATCGCCACAGGAACTGAAGCTTTCTTT. This encodes CASSIATGTEAFF. This sequence joins TRBV19 and TRBJ1-1, with a tentative D call TRBD1 (5 bases). V gave up 3 bases and J gave up 5 bases, with 10 bases separating them. CDR1 is LNHDA and CDR2 is SQIVND in the germline V gene (reference sequence). The CDR3 runs 13 residues.

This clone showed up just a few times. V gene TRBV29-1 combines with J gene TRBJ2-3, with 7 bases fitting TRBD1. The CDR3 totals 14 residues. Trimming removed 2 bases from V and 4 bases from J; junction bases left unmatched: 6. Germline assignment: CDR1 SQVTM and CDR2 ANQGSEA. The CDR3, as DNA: TGCAGCGTTGAACAGGACAGGTATTCAGATACGCAGTATTTT. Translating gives CSVEQDRYSDTQYF.

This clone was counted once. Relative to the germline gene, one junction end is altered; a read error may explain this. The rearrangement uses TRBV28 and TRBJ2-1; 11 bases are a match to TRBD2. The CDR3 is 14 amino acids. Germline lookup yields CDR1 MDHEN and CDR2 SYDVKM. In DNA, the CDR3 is TGTGCCAGCACTTTAGCGGGAGGGAACAATGAGCAGTTCTTC. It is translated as CASTLAGGNNEQFF.

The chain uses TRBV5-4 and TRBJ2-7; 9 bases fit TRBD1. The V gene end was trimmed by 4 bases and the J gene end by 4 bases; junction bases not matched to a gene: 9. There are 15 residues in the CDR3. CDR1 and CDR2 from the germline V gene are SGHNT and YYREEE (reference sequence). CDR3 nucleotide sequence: TGTGCCAGCAGCACCCGGACAGGGGCCAATTACGAGCAGTACTTC. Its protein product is CASSTRTGANYEQYF.